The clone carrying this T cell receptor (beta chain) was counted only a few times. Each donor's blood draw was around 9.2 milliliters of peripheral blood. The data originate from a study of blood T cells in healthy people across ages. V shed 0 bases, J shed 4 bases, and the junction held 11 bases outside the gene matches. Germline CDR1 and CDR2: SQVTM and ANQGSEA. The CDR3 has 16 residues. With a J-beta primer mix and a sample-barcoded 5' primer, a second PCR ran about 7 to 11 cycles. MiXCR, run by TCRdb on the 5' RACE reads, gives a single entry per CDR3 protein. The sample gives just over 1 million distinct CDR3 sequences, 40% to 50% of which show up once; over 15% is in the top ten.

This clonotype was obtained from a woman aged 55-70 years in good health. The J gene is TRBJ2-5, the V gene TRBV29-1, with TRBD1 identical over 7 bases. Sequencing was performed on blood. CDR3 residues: CSVEEIGSGGPETQYF. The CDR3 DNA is TGCAGCGTTGAAGAGATTGGGTCAGGGGGACCAGAGACCCAGTACTTC. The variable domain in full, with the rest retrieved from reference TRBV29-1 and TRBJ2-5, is SAVISQKPSRDICQRGTSLTIQCQVDSQVTMMFWYRQQPGQSLTLIATANQGSEATYESGFVIDKFPISRPNLTFSTLTVSNMSPEDSSIYLCSVEEIGSGGPETQYFGPGTRLLVL.